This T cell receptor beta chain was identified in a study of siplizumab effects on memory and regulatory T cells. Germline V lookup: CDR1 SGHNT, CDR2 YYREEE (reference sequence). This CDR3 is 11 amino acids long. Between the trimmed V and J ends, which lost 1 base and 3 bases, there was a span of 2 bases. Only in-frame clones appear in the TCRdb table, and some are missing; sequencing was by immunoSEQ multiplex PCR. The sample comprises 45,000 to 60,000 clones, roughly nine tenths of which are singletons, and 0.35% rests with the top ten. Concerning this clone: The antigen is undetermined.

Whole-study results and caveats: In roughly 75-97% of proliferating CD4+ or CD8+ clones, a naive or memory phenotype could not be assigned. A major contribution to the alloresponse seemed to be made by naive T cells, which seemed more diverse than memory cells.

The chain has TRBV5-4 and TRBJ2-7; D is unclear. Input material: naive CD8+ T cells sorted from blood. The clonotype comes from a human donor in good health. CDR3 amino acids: CASSLNYEQYF. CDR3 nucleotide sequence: TGTGCCAGCAGCTTGAACTACGAGCAGTACTTC.